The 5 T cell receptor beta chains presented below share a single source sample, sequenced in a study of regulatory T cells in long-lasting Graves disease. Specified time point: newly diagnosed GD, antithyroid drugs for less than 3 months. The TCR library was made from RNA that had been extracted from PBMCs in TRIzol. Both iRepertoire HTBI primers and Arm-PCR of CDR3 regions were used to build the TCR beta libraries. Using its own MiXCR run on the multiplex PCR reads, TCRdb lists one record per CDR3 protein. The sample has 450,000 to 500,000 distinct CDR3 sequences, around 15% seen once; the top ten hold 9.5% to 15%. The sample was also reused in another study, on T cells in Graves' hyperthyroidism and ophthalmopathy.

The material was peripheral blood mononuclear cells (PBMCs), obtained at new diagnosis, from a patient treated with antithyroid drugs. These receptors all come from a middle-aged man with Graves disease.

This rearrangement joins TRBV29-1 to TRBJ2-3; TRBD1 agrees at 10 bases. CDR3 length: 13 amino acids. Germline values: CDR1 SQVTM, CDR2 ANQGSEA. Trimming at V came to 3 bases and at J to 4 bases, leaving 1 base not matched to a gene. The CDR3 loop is CSVDGTGADTQYF. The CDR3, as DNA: TGCAGCGTTGACGGGACAGGGGCAGATACGCAGTATTTT.

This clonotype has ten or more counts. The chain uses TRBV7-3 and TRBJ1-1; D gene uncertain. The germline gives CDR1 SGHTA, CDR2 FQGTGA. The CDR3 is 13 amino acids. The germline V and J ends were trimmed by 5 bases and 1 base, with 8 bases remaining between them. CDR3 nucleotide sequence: TGTGCCAGCAGCCCAACCAGGAACACTGAAGCTTTCTTT. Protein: CASSPTRNTEAFF.

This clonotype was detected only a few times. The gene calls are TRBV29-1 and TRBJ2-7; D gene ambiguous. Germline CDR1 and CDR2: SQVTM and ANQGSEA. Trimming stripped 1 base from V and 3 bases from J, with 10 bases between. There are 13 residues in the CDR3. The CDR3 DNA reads TGCAGCGTTGAAGTTGCCCGAGGCTACGAGCAGTACTTC. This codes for CSVEVARGYEQYF.

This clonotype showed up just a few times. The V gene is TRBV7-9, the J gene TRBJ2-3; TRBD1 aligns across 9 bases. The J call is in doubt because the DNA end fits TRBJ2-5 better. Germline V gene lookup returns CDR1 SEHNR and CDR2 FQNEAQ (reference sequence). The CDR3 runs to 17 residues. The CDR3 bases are TGTGCCAGCAGCCCTCGACAGGGGGGCTTTTTTGCGGAGACCCAGTACTTC. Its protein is CASSPRQGGFFAETQYF.

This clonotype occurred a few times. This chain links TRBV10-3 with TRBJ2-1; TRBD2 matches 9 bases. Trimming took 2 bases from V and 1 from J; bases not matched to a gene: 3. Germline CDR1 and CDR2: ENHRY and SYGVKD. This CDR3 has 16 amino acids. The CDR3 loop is CAISEGRGGSYNEQFF. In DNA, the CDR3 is TGTGCCATCAGTGAGGGGCGGGGGGGATCCTACAATGAGCAGTTCTTC.